This TCR beta chain emerged from a study of T cells in Graves' hyperthyroidism and ophthalmopathy. Exclusion criteria comprised uncontrolled infection, other autoimmune disease, pregnancy or lactation. As to this clonotype: The antigen remains unidentified.

Overall study results and limits: Ophthalmopathy could be told apart from stable hyperthyroidism with a 13 V-J model.

Authors of the study amplified TCR beta CDR3 regions from RNA transcripts. Initially, a first-round RT-PCR of the TCR CDR3 employed the HTBI primer set. TCRdb called the multiplex PCR reads again in MiXCR, with one record for every CDR3 protein. The repertoire holds around 660,000 distinct CDR3 sequences, nearly 45% seen once, with less than 9% in the top ten. Sequencing used peripheral blood or thyroid tissue (not recorded which). The sequence was collected from an adult man with Graves' disease, either hyperthyroidism or ophthalmopathy (not recorded which).

CDR3 loop: CASSYEPVGANEQYF. The CDR3 region has the DNA TGTGCCAGCAGTTACGAGCCGGTGGGGGCCAACGAGCAGTACTTC. The rearrangement joins TRBV6-5 to TRBJ2-7; tentative D call: TRBD1 (6 bases). The CDR3 covers 15 residues. Per germline, CDR1 MNHEY and CDR2 SVGAGI. Trimming shortened V by 2 bases and J by 5 bases, and 16 bases separated the two germline ends.